Below are 11 T cell receptor beta chains sequenced from a single sample in a study of read filtering for tumor transcriptome and immune sequencing. From around 440 ng of RNA, a library with molecular barcoded alpha/delta and beta/gamma adaptors was made. Each CDR3 protein is one row after TCRdb ran MiXCR on the reads. Here the sample spans tens of thousands of distinct CDR3 sequences, approximately 15% being singletons. The sequenced sample consisted of a population of CD138-negative cells sorted from bone marrow. The origin of the receptors is a donor at least 40 years old with multiple myeloma.

There are many counts of this clonotype. At one end the junction does not follow the germline gene, possibly because of a read error. The chain recombines TRBV6-2 or TRBV6-3 with TRBJ2-7; no clear D. CDR1 is MNHEY and CDR2 is SVGEGT in the germline V gene. The CDR3 spans 11 residues. The CDR3 DNA is TGTGCCAGCAGTCAGTACTACAAGCAGTACTTC. As protein: CASSQYYKQYF.

The chain is built from TRBV10-2 and TRBJ2-3; D perhaps matches TRBD1 (5 bases). In germline, CDR1 is WSHSY, CDR2 SAAADI. The V gene lost 4 bases and the J gene lost 3 bases, with 5 bases spanning the gap. CDR3 size: 12 residues. CDR3 in amino acids: CASSAGTDTQYF. As DNA, the CDR3 is TGCGCCAGCAGTGCAGGGACAGATACGCAGTATTTT.

The J gene is TRBJ2-5, the V gene TRBV28; weak D call: TRBD1 (5 bases). The V end was cut by 2 bases, the J end by 0 bases, with 10 bases between. The CDR3 has 15 amino acids. The germline gives CDR1 MDHEN, CDR2 SYDVKM. The chain's CDR3 is CASSLSTGYQETQYF. The DNA for the CDR3 is TGTGCCAGCAGTTTAAGTACAGGCTACCAAGAGACCCAGTACTTC.

This clonotype has at least ten counts. The chain uses TRBV29-1 and TRBJ2-2; weak D call: TRBD1 (5 bases). V was trimmed by 6 bases and J by 5 bases, leaving 10 bases between them. Looked up from germline, CDR1 is SQVTM and CDR2 is ANQGSEA. The CDR3 spans 12 residues. CDR3 sequence (DNA): TGCAGCGTGCCCCAGGGAACCGGGGAGCTGTTTTTT. It specifies CSVPQGTGELFF.

A few counts support this clonotype. For the CDR3, the DNA is TGTGCCAGCAGTTGGGGGGTAGCTAACTATGGCTACACCTTC. This codes for CASSWGVANYGYTF. This chain joins TRBV6-5 and TRBJ1-2; maybe TRBD1 (5 bases). Germline V gives CDR1 MNHEY, CDR2 SVGAGI. The V end was cut by 4 bases, the J end by 0 bases, with 9 bases between. The CDR3 extends over 14 amino acids.

This clonotype occurred many times. J is TRBJ1-1 and V is TRBV7-2; D is ambiguous. V gave up 5 bases and J gave up 1 base, with 8 bases separating them. Per the germline V gene, CDR1 is SGHTA and CDR2 is FQGNSA. The CDR3 contains 13 residues. The CDR3 DNA reads TGTGCCAGCAGCGCCCAAACGAACACTGAAGCTTTCTTT. This gives the protein CASSAQTNTEAFF.

About this clonotype itself: Since a much larger clone is just one base distant, this may be a read error. The missing conserved phenylalanine or tryptophan at the end of this CDR3 makes a read error likely. The rearrangement uses TRBV3-1 and TRBJ2-2; D gene unclear. Germline V lookup: CDR1 LGHDT, CDR2 YNNKEL (reference sequence). Between the trimmed V and J ends, which lost 4 bases and 1 base, there was a span of 13 bases. The CDR3 sequence is 16 residues long. The CDR3 spells CASSLIRALNTGELFL. The DNA of the CDR3 is TGTGCCAGCAGCCTGATAAGGGCCCTGAACACCGGGGAGCTGTTTCTT.

At least ten counts were recorded for this clonotype. The chain has TRBV18 and TRBJ2-1; perhaps D is TRBD1 or TRBD2 (5 bases each). Trimming pared 4 bases from V and 5 bases from J, leaving 15 bases between. Germline CDR1 is KGHSH and CDR2 is LQKENI. CDR3 size: 15 residues. The CDR3 nucleotides are TGTGCCAGCTCACTCCAGGGACCCCCAAACAATGAGCAGTTCTTC. This sequence encodes CASSLQGPPNNEQFF. The entire variable domain, with the rest obtained from reference TRBV18 and TRBJ2-1, is as follows: NAGVMQNPRHLVRRRGQEARLRCSPMKGHSHVYWYRQLPEEGLKFMVYLQKENIIDESGMPKERFSAEFPKEGPSILRIQQVVRGDSAAYFCASSLQGPPNNEQFFGPGTRLTVL.

This clonotype was recorded at least ten times. The chain uses TRBV30 and TRBJ2-3, with D possibly matching TRBD1 (6 bases). Trimming took off 4 bases at V and 2 bases at J, with 22 bases between the two ends. Germline CDR1 is GTSNPN and CDR2 is SVGIG (reference sequence). CDR3 length: 17 amino acids. The CDR3 sequence is CAWNKGTGTRLTDTQYF. DNA for the CDR3: TGTGCCTGGAATAAAGGTACCGGGACAAGACTCACAGATACGCAGTATTTT.

About this clonotype: A much larger clone differs by one base, so this may be a read error. This sequence joins TRBV27 and TRBJ2-7; D gene uncertain. Germline V gene sequence: CDR1 MNHEY, CDR2 SMNVEV (reference sequence). The CDR3 loop spans 13 amino acids. CDR3 residues: CAGSTDATYEQYF. The DNA for the CDR3 is TGTGCCGGCAGCACGGACGCAACCTACGAGCAGTACTTC.

This clonotype was seen more than once but under ten times. V is TRBV2 and J is TRBJ2-3, with D possibly TRBD2 on 6 matching bases. The germline CDR1 and CDR2 sequences are SNHLY and FYNNEI. CDR3 length: 13 amino acids. V lost 7 bases and J 1 base, leaving 9 bases between the germline ends. The CDR3: CASKLAGTDTQYF. The CDR3, as DNA: TGTGCCAGCAAACTAGCAGGCACAGATACGCAGTATTTT.